This TCR beta chain was sequenced during a study of blood T cell repertoires in COVID-19. The overall study: The United States, Italy and Spain supplied acute and convalescent COVID-19 samples. T cells, B-cell-depleted T cells, or PBMCs provided the cDNA or gDNA that served as material.

Germline V gene data show CDR1 as SEHNR and CDR2 as FQNEAQ (reference sequence). Deletions cut 3 bases from V and 7 bases from J, with 15 bases between. The CDR3 is 15 amino acids. Per the study methods: Reference gene primer amplification yielded estimated nucleated cell counts. Produced via immunoSEQ multiplex PCR; TCRdb's table is partial and in-frame only. The DNA was the basis for D and trimming; V, J and clone size are from that table. Counted here are some 170,000 clones, roughly 76% occurring once; the ten biggest clones make up more than 6.5%. The sequence was collected from a woman aged 50 to 60 with active or convalescent COVID-19. V and J are TRBV7-9 and TRBJ1-4, with a tentative D call TRBD1 (5 bases). The sample taken for sequencing was peripheral blood. The CDR3 DNA is TGTGCCAGCAGCTTGGGGGGTGACTGGGCTGAAAAACTGTTTTTT. Translating gives CASSLGGDWAEKLFF.